The 12 T cell receptor beta chains reported below all come from one sample, sequenced in a study of identical twins. TCRdb analysed the 5' RACE reads with MiXCR anew, one entry per CDR3 protein. The data show 210,000 or so distinct CDR3 sequences, around 8% seen once. The same sample was also studied in work on yellow fever vaccine responses in identical twins.

Sequenced input: memory (CD45RO+) T cells sorted from blood. These receptors were obtained from a woman aged 18-29 years in good health.

This clonotype came up a few times. The genes are TRBV5-1 and TRBJ2-5; TRBD1 matches at 8 bases. Germline assignment: CDR1 SGHRS and CDR2 YFSETQ. CDR3 length: 14 amino acids. The junction had 6 bases not matched to a gene; V was cut back by 4 bases and J by 4 bases. The CDR3 region has the DNA TGCGCCAGCAGCACGTGGACAGGGCCAGAGACCCAGTACTTC. Translation: CASSTWTGPETQYF. The full variable domain, rest sourced from reference TRBV5-1 and TRBJ2-5, is KAGVTQTPRYLIKTRGQQVTLSCSPISGHRSVSWYQQTPGQGLQFLFEYFSETQRNKGNFPGRFSGRQFSNSRSEMNVSTLELGDSALYLCASSTWTGPETQYFGPGTRLLVL.

This clonotype was counted between two and nine times. The chain links TRBV9 to TRBJ1-6; the D is unclear. V gave up 1 base and J gave up 5 bases, with 7 bases separating them. There are 14 residues in the CDR3. Looked up from germline, CDR1 is SGDLS and CDR2 is YYNGEE. For the CDR3, the DNA is TGTGCCAGCAGCGTATTTAACGATAATTCACCCCTCCACTTT. Protein sequence: CASSVFNDNSPLHF.

The sample holds many counts of this clonotype. This chain uses TRBV6-5 with TRBJ1-1; D remains ambiguous. This CDR3 spans 12 amino acids. CDR1 is MNHEY, CDR2 SVGAGI, per germline. Between the trimmed V and J ends, which lost 4 bases and 8 bases, there was a span of 11 bases. The CDR3 nucleotides read TGTGCCAGCAGTTCCCTTGGGGAAGAAGCTTTCTTT. Residues: CASSSLGEEAFF.

In this sample, this clonotype turned up many times. This rearrangement joins TRBV4-3 to TRBJ1-4, with TRBD1 matching over 7 bases. V was clipped by 1 base and J by 5 bases; unmatched bases: 7. Germline V CDR1 and CDR2: LGHNA, YSLEER. This CDR3 comprises 16 residues. The CDR3 loop is CASSQGRRGPNEKLFF. The DNA of the CDR3 is TGCGCCAGCAGCCAAGGACGAAGGGGGCCGAATGAAAAACTGTTTTTT.

This clonotype showed up just a few times. The rearrangement links TRBV5-6 to TRBJ2-2; weak D call: TRBD2 (7 bases). Germline assignment: CDR1 SGHDT and CDR2 YYEEEE. The CDR3 length is 12 residues. The V end lost 4 bases, the J end lost 13 bases, and 14 bases lay between the germline ends. CDR3 loop: CASSLVGGRLFF. The CDR3 DNA sequence: TGTGCCAGCAGCCTGGTCGGGGGGCGGCTGTTTTTT.

This clonotype showed up many times. The chain combines TRBV7-9 with TRBJ2-1; TRBD1 is a possible D gene (5 bases). Germline assignment: CDR1 SEHNR and CDR2 FQNEAQ (reference sequence). There are 12 residues in the CDR3. V was pared by 5 bases and J by 12 bases, with 14 bases between. CDR3 loop: CASSLTTVVQFF. The CDR3 DNA reads as TGTGCCAGCAGCCTAACGACAGTGGTGCAGTTCTTC.

This clonotype showed up many times. J is TRBJ2-3 and V is TRBV7-3; TRBD2 might be the D (5 bases). The CDR3 consists of 13 residues. Germline lookup yields CDR1 SGHTA and CDR2 FQGTGA. With 4 bases removed from V and 4 bases from J, the gap between germline ends came to 9 bases. This CDR3 is CASSYGISDTQYF. The CDR3, as DNA: TGTGCCAGCAGCTACGGGATTTCAGATACGCAGTATTTT.

This clonotype has just a few counts. The chain joins TRBV2 to TRBJ1-2, with a weak D call TRBD1 (6 bases). V lost 6 bases and J 5 bases, leaving 16 bases between the germline ends. Germline lookup yields CDR1 SNHLY and CDR2 FYNNEI. This CDR3 has 14 residues. The CDR3 region has the DNA TGTGCCAGCAGATCCGGGACAACCGGGTATGGCTACACCTTC. This gives the protein CASRSGTTGYGYTF.

This clonotype came up many times. The chain has TRBV5-1 and TRBJ1-5; D perhaps matches TRBD1 (6 bases). The V and J ends lost 0 bases and 2 bases respectively, with 9 bases between them. Per the germline V gene, CDR1 is SGHRS and CDR2 is YFSETQ. This CDR3 has 15 residues. CDR3 protein: CASSLGDTRNQPQHF. CDR3 DNA sequence: TGCGCCAGCAGCTTGGGGGACACTCGCAATCAGCCCCAGCATTTT.

This clonotype was counted at least ten times. The chain uses TRBV11-2 and TRBJ2-3; weak D call: TRBD1 (7 bases). The V gene lost 5 bases and the J gene lost 2 bases, with 17 bases spanning the gap. The CDR3 spans 16 residues. The germline V gene has CDR1 SGHAT and CDR2 FQNNGV. The chain's CDR3 is CASSRRGQLLTDTQYF. CDR3 in DNA: TGTGCCAGCAGCCGGAGGGGACAGCTCCTCACAGATACGCAGTATTTT.

The V gene is TRBV29-1, the J gene TRBJ1-2; D is possibly TRBD1 (6 bases). The CDR3 is 10 amino acids. Trimming pared 7 bases from V and 7 bases from J, leaving 10 bases between. Germline V lookup: CDR1 SQVTM, CDR2 ANQGSEA. The CDR3 DNA sequence: TGCAGCGCGGAGGGGGGTGGCTACACCTTC. Encoded protein: CSAEGGGYTF.

This clonotype was seen a few times. The V and J genes are TRBV12-5 and TRBJ2-5, with TRBD2 matching 14 bases. CDR3 size: 22 residues. Unmatched junction bases numbered 21, after V lost 4 bases and J lost 2 bases. Per germline, CDR1 LGHNT and CDR2 FRNRAP. CDR3 sequence: CASGSHRGLAGDPTLEQETQYF. The DNA of the CDR3 is TGTGCTAGTGGTTCGCACCGGGGACTAGCGGGGGACCCCACTTTGGAACAAGAGACCCAGTACTTC.